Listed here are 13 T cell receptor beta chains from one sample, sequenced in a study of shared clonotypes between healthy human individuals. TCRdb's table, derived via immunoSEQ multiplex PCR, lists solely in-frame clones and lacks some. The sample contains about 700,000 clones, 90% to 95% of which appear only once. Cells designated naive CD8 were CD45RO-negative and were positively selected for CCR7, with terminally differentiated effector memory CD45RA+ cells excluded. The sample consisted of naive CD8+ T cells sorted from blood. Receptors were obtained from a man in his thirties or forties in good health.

This CDR3 is CASSSGHGQVEETQYF. CDR3 DNA sequence: TGTGCCAGCAGCTCAGGTCACGGGCAAGTGGAAGAGACCCAGTACTTC. The V and J genes are TRBV11-3 and TRBJ2-5, with D uncertain. This CDR3 has 16 residues. Trimming took 4 bases from V and 3 from J, leaving 18 bases between them. Germline CDR1 is SGHNT and CDR2 is YENEEA.

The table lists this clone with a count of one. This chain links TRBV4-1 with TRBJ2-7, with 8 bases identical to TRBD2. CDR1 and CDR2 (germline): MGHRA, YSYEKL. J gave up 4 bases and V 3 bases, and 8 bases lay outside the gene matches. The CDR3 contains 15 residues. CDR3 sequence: CASSQASGSGYEQYF. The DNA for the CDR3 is TGCGCCAGCAGCCAGGCAAGCGGGAGTGGGTACGAGCAGTACTTC.

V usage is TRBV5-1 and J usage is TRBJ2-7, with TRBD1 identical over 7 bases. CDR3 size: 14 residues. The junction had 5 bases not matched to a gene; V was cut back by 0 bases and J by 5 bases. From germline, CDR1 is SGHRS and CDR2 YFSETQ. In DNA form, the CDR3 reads TGCGCCAGCAGCTTGGTACAGGGGACCGACGAGCAGTACTTC. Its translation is CASSLVQGTDEQYF.

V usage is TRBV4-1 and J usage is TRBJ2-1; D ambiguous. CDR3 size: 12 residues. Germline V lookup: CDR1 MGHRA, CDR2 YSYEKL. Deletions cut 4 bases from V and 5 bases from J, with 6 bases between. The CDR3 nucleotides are TGCGCCAGCAGCCGACAAGACAATGAGCAGTTCTTC. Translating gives CASSRQDNEQFF.

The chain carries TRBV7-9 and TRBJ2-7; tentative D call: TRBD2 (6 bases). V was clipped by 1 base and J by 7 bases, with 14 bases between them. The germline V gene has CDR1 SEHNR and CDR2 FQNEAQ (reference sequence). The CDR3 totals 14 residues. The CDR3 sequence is CASSLVGGAQEQYF. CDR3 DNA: TGTGCCAGCAGCTTAGTCGGGGGAGCACAAGAGCAGTACTTC.

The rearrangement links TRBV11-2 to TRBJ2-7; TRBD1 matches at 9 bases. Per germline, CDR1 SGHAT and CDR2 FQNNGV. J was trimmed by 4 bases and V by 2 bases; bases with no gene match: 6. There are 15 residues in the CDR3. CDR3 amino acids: CASSLTGGARYEQYF. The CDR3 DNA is TGTGCCAGCAGCTTAACAGGGGGCGCCCGGTACGAGCAGTACTTC.

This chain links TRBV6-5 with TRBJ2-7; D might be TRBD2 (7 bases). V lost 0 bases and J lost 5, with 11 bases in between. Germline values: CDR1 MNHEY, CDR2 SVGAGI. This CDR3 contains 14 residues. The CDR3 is CASSYSRGGDEQYF. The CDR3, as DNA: TGTGCCAGCAGTTACTCGAGAGGGGGGGACGAGCAGTACTTC.

The CDR3 reads CASSLPLGTQYF. CDR3 DNA: TGCGCCAGCAGCCTGCCCCTGGGGACCCAGTACTTC. The chain couples TRBV4-1 to TRBJ2-5, with D hard to call. Germline assignment: CDR1 MGHRA and CDR2 YSYEKL. V was trimmed by 4 bases and J by 7 bases, leaving 10 bases between them. The length of the CDR3 is 12 residues.

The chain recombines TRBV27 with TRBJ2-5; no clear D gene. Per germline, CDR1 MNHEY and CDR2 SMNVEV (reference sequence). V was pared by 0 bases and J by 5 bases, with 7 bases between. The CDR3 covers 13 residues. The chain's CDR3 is CASSLSIGETQYF. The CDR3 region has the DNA TGTGCCAGCAGTTTATCGATAGGGGAGACCCAGTACTTC.

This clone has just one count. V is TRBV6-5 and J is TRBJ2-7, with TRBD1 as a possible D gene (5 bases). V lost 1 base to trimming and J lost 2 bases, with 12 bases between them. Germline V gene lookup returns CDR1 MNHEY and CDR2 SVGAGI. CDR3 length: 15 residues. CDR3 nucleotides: TGTGCCAGCAGTTACTTCACAGGTACTCCCTACGAGCAGTACTTC. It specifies CASSYFTGTPYEQYF.

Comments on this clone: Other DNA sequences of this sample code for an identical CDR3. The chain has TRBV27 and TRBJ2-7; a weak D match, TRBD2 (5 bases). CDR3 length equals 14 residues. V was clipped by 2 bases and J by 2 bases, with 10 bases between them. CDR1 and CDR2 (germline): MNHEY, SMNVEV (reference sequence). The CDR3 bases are TGTGCCAGCAGTTTAAGTGGAGGAACCTACGAGCAGTACTTC. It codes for CASSLSGGTYEQYF.

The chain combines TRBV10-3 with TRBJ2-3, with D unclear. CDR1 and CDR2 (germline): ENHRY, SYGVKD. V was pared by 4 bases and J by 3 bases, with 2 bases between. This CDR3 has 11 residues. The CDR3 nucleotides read TGTGCCATCAGTGGGACAGATACGCAGTATTTT. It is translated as CAISGTDTQYF.

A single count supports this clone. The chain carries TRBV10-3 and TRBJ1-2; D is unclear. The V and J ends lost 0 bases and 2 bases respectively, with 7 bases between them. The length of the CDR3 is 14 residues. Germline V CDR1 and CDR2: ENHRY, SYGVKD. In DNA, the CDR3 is TGTGCCATCAGTGAGTCGACGGTGAACTATGGCTACACCTTC. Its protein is CAISESTVNYGYTF.